The sample holds a few counts of the clone carrying this T cell receptor (beta chain). The data are from a study of T cells in Graves' hyperthyroidism and ophthalmopathy. Amplification yielded TCR beta CDR3 regions, with RNA transcripts as the source. Using the HTBI primer set, a first-round RT-PCR was run on the TCR CDR3. MiXCR, run by TCRdb on the multiplex PCR reads, gives a single entry per CDR3 protein. The table shows approximately 380,000 distinct CDR3 sequences, with about 18% occurring only once. Germline CDR1 and CDR2: SGHDN and FVKESK. The CDR3 is 13 amino acids. V was cut by 4 bases and J by 5 bases, with 12 bases left in between. An approximately 10 ml volume of fresh peripheral blood provided the PBMCs.

J is TRBJ2-7 and V is TRBV14; D is tentatively TRBD1 or TRBD2 (5 bases each). The origin of this receptor is a man aged 18 to 30 with Graves' ophthalmopathy. The sequencing sample was made of blood. The CDR3: CASSLRGRNEQYF. Written as DNA, the CDR3 is TGTGCCAGCAGCCTGAGGGGACGGAACGAGCAGTACTTC.